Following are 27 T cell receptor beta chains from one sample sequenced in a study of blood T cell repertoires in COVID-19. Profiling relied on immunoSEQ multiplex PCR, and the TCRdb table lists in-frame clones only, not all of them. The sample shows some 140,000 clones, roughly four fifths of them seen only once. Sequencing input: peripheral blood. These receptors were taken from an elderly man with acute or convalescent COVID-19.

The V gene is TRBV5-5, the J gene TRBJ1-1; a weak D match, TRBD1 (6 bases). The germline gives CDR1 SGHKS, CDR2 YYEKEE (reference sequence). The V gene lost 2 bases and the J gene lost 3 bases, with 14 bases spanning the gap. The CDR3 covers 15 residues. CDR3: CASSLQGWLDTEAFF. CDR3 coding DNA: TGTGCCAGCAGCTTACAGGGATGGTTGGACACTGAAGCTTTCTTT.

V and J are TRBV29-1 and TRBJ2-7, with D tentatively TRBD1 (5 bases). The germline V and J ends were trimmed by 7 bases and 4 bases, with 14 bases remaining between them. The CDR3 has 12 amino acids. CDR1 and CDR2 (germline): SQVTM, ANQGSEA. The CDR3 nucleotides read TGCAGCGCCTCGGACATTTTATACGAGCAGTACTTC. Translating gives CSASDILYEQYF.

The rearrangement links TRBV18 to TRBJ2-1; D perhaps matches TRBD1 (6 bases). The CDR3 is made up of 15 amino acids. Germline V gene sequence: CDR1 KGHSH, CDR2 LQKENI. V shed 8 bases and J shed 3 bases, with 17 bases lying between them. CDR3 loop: CASTSGDLIYNEQFF. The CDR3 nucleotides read TGTGCCAGCACCTCAGGGGACCTAATCTACAATGAGCAGTTCTTC.

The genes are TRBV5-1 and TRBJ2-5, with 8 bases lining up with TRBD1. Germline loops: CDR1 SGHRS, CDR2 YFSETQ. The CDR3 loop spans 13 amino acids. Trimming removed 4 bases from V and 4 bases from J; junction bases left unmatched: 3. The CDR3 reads CASSQDRAETQYF. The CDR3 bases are TGCGCCAGCAGCCAGGACAGGGCAGAGACCCAGTACTTC.

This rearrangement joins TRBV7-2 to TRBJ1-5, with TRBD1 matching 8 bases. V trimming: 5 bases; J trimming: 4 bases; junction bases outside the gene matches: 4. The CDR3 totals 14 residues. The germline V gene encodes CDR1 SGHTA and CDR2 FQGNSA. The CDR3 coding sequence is TGTGCCAGCAGCCCGGGACAGGTAAATCAGCCCCAGCATTTT. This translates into CASSPGQVNQPQHF.

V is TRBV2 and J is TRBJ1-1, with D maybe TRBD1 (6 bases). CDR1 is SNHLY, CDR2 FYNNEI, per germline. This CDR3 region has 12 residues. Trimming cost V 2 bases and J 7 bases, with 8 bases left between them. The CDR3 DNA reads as TGTGCCAGCAGTGAACAGGGGTATGAAGCTTTCTTT. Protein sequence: CASSEQGYEAFF. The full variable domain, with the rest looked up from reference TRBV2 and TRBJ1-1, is EPEVTQTPSHQVTQMGQEVILRCVPISNHLYFYWYRQILGQKVEFLVSFYNNEISEKSEIFDDQFSVERPDGSNFTLKIRSTKLEDSAMYFCASSEQGYEAFFGQGTRLTVV.

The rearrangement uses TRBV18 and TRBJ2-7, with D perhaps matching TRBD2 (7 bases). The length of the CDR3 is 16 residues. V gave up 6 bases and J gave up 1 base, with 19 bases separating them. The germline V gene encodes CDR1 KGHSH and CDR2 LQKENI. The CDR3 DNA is TGTGCCAGCTCTCTCGGAGGGGGGGCCCAATCCTACGAGCAGTACTTC. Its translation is CASSLGGGAQSYEQYF.

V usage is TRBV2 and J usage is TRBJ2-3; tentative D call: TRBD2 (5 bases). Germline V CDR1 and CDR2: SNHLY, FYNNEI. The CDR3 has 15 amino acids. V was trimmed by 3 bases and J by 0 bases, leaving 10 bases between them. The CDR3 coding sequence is TGTGCCAGCAGTGATCCGGGGAGAAGCACAGATACGCAGTATTTT. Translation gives CASSDPGRSTDTQYF.

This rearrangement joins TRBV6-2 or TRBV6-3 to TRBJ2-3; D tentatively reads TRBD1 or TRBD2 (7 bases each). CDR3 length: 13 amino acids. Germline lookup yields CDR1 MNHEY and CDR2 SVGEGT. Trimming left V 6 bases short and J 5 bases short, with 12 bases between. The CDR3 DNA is TGTGCCAGCAGCAGGGGGGGTAAAGATACGCAGTATTTT. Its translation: CASSRGGKDTQYF.

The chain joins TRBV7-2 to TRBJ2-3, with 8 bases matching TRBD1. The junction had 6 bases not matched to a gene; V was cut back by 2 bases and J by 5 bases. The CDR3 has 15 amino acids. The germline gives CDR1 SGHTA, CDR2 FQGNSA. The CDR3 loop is CASSLPGGSGDTQYF. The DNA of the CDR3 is TGTGCCAGCAGCTTACCAGGGGGCAGTGGAGATACGCAGTATTTT.

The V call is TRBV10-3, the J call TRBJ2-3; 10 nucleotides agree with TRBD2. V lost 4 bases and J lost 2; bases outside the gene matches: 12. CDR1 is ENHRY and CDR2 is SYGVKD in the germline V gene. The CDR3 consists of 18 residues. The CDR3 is CAISGPTQRGGHTDTQYF. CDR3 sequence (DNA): TGTGCCATCAGTGGGCCGACCCAGCGGGGGGGCCACACAGATACGCAGTATTTT.

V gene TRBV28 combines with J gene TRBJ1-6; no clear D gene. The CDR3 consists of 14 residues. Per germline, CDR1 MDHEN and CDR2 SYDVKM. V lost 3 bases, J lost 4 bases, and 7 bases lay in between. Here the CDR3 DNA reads TGTGCCAGCAGTTTGCAACAGTATAATTCACCCCTCCACTTT. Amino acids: CASSLQQYNSPLHF.

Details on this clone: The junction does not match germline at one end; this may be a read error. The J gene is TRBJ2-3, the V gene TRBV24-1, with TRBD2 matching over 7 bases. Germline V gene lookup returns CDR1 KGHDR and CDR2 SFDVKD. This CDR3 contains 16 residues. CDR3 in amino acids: CATSDWGGSSTDTQYF. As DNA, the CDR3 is TGTGCCACCAGCGATTGGGGGGGATCTAGCACAGATACGCAGTATTTT.

This CDR3 is CASSQVRGARSYNEQFF. The CDR3 DNA reads as TGTGCCAGCAGCCAAGTCCGGGGGGCTAGGTCCTACAATGAGCAGTTCTTC. The chain couples TRBV3-1 (or the pseudogene TRBV3-2) to TRBJ2-1, with D tentatively TRBD2 (7 bases). V shed 1 base and J shed 1 base, with 14 bases lying between them. CDR3 length: 17 amino acids. The V gene's germline CDR1 is LGHDT and CDR2 YNNKEL (reference sequence).

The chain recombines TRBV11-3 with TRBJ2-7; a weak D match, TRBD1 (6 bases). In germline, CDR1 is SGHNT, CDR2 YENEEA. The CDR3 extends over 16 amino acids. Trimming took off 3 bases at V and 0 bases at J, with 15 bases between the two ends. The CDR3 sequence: CASSFTQGLGSYEQYF. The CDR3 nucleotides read TGTGCCAGCAGCTTCACCCAGGGGTTGGGCTCCTACGAGCAGTACTTC.

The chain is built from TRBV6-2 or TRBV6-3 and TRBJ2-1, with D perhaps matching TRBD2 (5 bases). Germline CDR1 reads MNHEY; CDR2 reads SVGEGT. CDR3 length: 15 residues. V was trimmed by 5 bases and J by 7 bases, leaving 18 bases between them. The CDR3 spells CASSTARATRNEQFF. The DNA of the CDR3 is TGTGCCAGCAGTACGGCCCGGGCCACTAGGAATGAGCAGTTCTTC.

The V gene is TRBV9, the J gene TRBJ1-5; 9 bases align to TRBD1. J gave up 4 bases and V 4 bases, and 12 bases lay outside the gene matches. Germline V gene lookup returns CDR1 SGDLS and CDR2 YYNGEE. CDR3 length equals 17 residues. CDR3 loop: CASSPGTGSLSNQPQHF. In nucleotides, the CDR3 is TGTGCCAGCAGCCCCGGGACAGGGTCCCTAAGTAATCAGCCCCAGCATTTT.

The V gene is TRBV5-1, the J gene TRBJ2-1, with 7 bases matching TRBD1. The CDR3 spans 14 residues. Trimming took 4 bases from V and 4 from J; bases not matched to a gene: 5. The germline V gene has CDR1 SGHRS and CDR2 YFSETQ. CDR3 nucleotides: TGCGCCAGCAGCGAGGAGACAGGGTACAATGAGCAGTTCTTC. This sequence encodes CASSEETGYNEQFF.

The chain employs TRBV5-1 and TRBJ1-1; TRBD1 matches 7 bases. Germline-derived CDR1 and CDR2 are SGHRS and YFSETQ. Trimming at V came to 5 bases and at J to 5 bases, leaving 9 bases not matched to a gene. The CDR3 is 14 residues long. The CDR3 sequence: CASSLSGGFTEAFF. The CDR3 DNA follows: TGCGCCAGCAGTTTATCAGGGGGTTTTACTGAAGCTTTCTTT.

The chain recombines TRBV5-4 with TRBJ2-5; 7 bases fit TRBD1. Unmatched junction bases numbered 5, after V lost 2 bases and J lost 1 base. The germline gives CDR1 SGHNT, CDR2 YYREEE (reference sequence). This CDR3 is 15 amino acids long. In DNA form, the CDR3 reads TGTGCCAGCAGCTTCCTGACAGGGCCCCAAGAGACCCAGTACTTC. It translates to CASSFLTGPQETQYF.

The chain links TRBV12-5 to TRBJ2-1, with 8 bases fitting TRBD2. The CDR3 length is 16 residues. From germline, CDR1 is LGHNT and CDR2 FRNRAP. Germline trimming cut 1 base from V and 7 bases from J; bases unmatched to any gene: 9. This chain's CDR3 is CASGLDGGAGTNEQFF. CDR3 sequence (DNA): TGTGCTAGTGGTTTGGACGGGGGGGCCGGTACGAATGAGCAGTTCTTC.

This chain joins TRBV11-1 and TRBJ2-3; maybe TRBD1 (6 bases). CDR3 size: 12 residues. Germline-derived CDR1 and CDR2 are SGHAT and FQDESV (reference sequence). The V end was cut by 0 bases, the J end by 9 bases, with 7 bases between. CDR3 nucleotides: TGTGCCAGCAGCTTAGCGCAGGGGACGCAGTATTTT. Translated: CASSLAQGTQYF.

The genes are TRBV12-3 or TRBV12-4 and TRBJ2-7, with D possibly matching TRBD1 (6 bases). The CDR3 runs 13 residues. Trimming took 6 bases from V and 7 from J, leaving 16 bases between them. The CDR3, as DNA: TGTGCCAGCAGCCCAGGACAGCTGTTAGAGCAGTACTTC. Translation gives CASSPGQLLEQYF.

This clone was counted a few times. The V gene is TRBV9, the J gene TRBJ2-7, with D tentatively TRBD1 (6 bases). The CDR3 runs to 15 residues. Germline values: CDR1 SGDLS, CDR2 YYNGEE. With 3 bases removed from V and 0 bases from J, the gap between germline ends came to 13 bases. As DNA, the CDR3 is TGTGCCAGCAGCGCACAGGGTTCCGGCTCCTACGAGCAGTACTTC. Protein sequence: CASSAQGSGSYEQYF.

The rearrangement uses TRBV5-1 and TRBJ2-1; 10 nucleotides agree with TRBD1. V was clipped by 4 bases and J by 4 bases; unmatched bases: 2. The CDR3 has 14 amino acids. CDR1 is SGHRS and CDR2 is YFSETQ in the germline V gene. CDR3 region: CASSAGQGYNEQFF. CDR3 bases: TGCGCCAGCAGCGCGGGACAGGGGTACAATGAGCAGTTCTTC. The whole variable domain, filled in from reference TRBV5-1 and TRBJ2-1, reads KAGVTQTPRYLIKTRGQQVTLSCSPISGHRSVSWYQQTPGQGLQFLFEYFSETQRNKGNFPGRFSGRQFSNSRSEMNVSTLELGDSALYLCASSAGQGYNEQFFGPGTRLTVL.

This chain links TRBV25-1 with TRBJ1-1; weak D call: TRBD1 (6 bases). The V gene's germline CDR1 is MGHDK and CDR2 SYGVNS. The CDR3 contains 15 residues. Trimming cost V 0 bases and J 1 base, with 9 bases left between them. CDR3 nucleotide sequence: TGTGCCAGCAGTGAATATGAGACAGGGAACACTGAAGCTTTCTTT. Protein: CASSEYETGNTEAFF.

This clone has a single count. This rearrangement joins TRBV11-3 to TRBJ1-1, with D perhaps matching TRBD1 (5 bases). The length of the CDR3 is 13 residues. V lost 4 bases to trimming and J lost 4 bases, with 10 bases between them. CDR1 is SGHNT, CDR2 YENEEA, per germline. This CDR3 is CASSSRGSTEAFF. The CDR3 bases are TGTGCCAGCAGCTCCCGGGGGAGCACTGAAGCTTTCTTT. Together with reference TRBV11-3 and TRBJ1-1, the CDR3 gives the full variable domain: EAGVVQSPRYKIIEKKQPVAFWCNPISGHNTLYWYLQNLGQGPELLIRYENEEAVDDSQLPKDRFSAERLKGVDSTLKIQPAELGDSAVYLCASSSRGSTEAFFGQGTRLTVV.